Presented here are 20 T cell receptor beta chains from one specimen sequenced in a study of shared clonotypes between healthy human individuals. Measured with immunoSEQ multiplex PCR; TCRdb has only the in-frame clones, and not every one. The sample yields roughly 2,500,000 clones, under 95% seen once. Sequencing was carried out using naive CD4+ T cells from PBMCs. This sample's subset: CD45RA+ positively selected. The receptors were sampled from a man younger than 35 in good health. Some clones in this sample may be carry-over from other donors' samples.

This chain joins TRBV5-1 and TRBJ1-1; D uncertain. CDR3 length: 16 amino acids. Trimming took off 0 bases at V and 4 bases at J, with 16 bases between the two ends. Per the germline V gene, CDR1 is SGHRS and CDR2 is YFSETQ. CDR3 sequence reads: CASSLVYGSLGTEAFF. Here the CDR3 DNA reads TGCGCCAGCAGCTTGGTATATGGCAGTCTGGGCACTGAAGCTTTCTTT.

This sequence joins TRBV11-2 and TRBJ1-2, with 7 bases lining up with TRBD1. CDR1 and CDR2 (germline): SGHAT, FQNNGV. With V trimmed by 5 bases and J by 8 bases, 8 bases remained unmatched. CDR3 length: 13 residues. The CDR3 sequence: CASSPQGIRGYTF. In nucleotides, the CDR3 is TGTGCCAGCAGCCCACAGGGGATTAGGGGCTACACCTTC. Variable domain in full (rest from reference TRBV11-2 and TRBJ1-2): EAGVAQSPRYKIIEKRQSVAFWCNPISGHATLYWYQQILGQGPKLLIQFQNNGVVDDSQLPKDRFSAERLKGVDSTLKIQPAKLEDSAVYLCASSPQGIRGYTFGSGTRLTVV.

The chain recombines TRBV7-9 with TRBJ1-2; tentative D call: TRBD1 (6 bases). The CDR3 is 13 residues long. V lost 6 bases and J 7 bases, leaving 15 bases between the germline ends. Per the germline V gene, CDR1 is SEHNR and CDR2 is FQNEAQ (reference sequence). The CDR3 region has the DNA TGTGCCAGCAGTTACAGGGAGATGGGTGGCTACACCTTC. Translating gives CASSYREMGGYTF.

Concerning this clone: Other DNA sequences in this specimen translate into the identical CDR3. The V gene is TRBV28, the J gene TRBJ1-1; D is undetermined. V lost 3 bases, J lost 1 base, and 3 bases lay in between. The CDR3 has 12 amino acids. Germline values: CDR1 MDHEN, CDR2 SYDVKM. This chain's CDR3 is CASSLRNTEAFF. The CDR3, as DNA: TGTGCCAGCAGTTTGCGGAACACTGAAGCTTTCTTT.

The chain carries TRBV10-1 and TRBJ1-2; D may be TRBD1 (5 bases). Germline V lookup: CDR1 WNHNN, CDR2 SYGVQD (reference sequence). This CDR3 contains 13 residues. V lost 2 bases and J lost 7, with 11 bases in between. CDR3 protein: CASSEARRGGYTF. Written as DNA, the CDR3 is TGCGCCAGCAGTGAGGCCAGGAGGGGTGGCTACACCTTC.

This rearrangement joins TRBV7-9 to TRBJ2-5; 9 nucleotides agree with TRBD1. J gave up 1 base and V 7 bases, and 4 bases lay outside the gene matches. CDR1 is SEHNR, CDR2 FQNEAQ, per germline (reference sequence). This CDR3 has 14 amino acids. As DNA, the CDR3 is TGTGCCAGCAACAACAGGGGGCCCCAAGAGACCCAGTACTTC. As protein: CASNNRGPQETQYF.

Worth noting for this clone: Other DNA sequences within the sample encode an identical CDR3. This chain links TRBV28 with TRBJ2-2, with D uncertain. V was clipped by 5 bases and J by 6 bases, with 19 bases between them. In germline, CDR1 is MDHEN, CDR2 SYDVKM. The CDR3 spans 16 residues. This CDR3 reads CASSPAGSLVAGELFF. The CDR3 DNA sequence: TGTGCCAGCAGTCCCGCCGGGTCCCTAGTTGCCGGGGAGCTGTTTTTT. The full variable domain, with the rest looked up from reference TRBV28 and TRBJ2-2, is DVKVTQSSRYLVKRTGEKVFLECVQDMDHENMFWYRQDPGLGLRLIYFSYDVKMKEKGDIPEGYSVSREKKERFSLILESASTNQTSMYLCASSPAGSLVAGELFFGEGSRLTVL.

Concerning this clone: Other DNA sequences in this sample translate to the same CDR3. The chain carries TRBV2 and TRBJ1-1; no firm D call. The CDR3 has 13 amino acids. Germline V gene lookup returns CDR1 SNHLY and CDR2 FYNNEI. V lost 1 base to trimming and J lost 0 bases, with 3 bases between them. The CDR3 DNA follows: TGTGCCAGCAGTGAAGAGATGAACACTGAAGCTTTCTTT. This sequence encodes CASSEEMNTEAFF.

Written as DNA, the CDR3 is TGTGCCAGTAGTATCAGGGCCCCCGCGGGGCCTTATGGCTACACCTTC. Translation: CASSIRAPAGPYGYTF. The V and J genes are TRBV19 and TRBJ1-2; TRBD1 is a possible D gene (5 bases). Germline lookup yields CDR1 LNHDA and CDR2 SQIVND (reference sequence). V lost 3 bases and J lost 5, with 19 bases in between. This CDR3 contains 16 residues.

This clone is a singleton in its sample. The V call is TRBV28, the J call TRBJ1-2; weak D call: TRBD1 (5 bases). Per germline, CDR1 MDHEN and CDR2 SYDVKM. Between the trimmed V and J ends, which lost 5 bases and 2 bases, there was a span of 12 bases. CDR3 size: 14 residues. The CDR3 loop reads CASSIQVGNYGYTF. The CDR3 nucleotides are TGTGCCAGCAGTATACAGGTTGGCAACTATGGCTACACCTTC.

The V gene is TRBV28, the J gene TRBJ2-7, with D maybe TRBD2 (5 bases). The length of the CDR3 is 12 residues. Germline V lookup: CDR1 MDHEN, CDR2 SYDVKM. Trimming pared 8 bases from V and 7 bases from J, leaving 15 bases between. Here the CDR3 reads CASLGPTGEQYF. As DNA, the CDR3 is TGTGCCAGCCTGGGTCCTACGGGGGAGCAGTACTTC.

This chain uses TRBV5-1 with TRBJ2-3, with 11 nucleotides matching TRBD2. Germline V gives CDR1 SGHRS, CDR2 YFSETQ. The V segment lost 6 bases and the J segment 6 bases; nucleotides outside the gene matches: 12. The CDR3 is made up of 16 amino acids. The CDR3 region has the DNA TGCGCCAGCACCTTCGTAGCGGGAGGGCCCCCCGATACGCAGTATTTT. Protein product: CASTFVAGGPPDTQYF.

The chain is built from TRBV5-6 and TRBJ2-7; D is possibly TRBD1 (5 bases). The CDR3 extends over 14 amino acids. CDR1 is SGHDT and CDR2 is YYEEEE in the germline V gene. Trimming stripped 4 bases from V and 1 base from J, with 12 bases between. CDR3 DNA sequence: TGTGCCAGCAGCGCTCCAGGGTTATCCTACGAGCAGTACTTC. Translated: CASSAPGLSYEQYF.

J is TRBJ2-1 and V is TRBV27; 7 nucleotides align to TRBD2. CDR3 size: 16 residues. Germline loops: CDR1 MNHEY, CDR2 SMNVEV (reference sequence). Trimming took 7 bases from V and 2 from J; bases not matched to a gene: 11. DNA of the CDR3: TGTGCCAGCACTAGGGCGGGGGTTGGACCCTACAATGAGCAGTTCTTC. Amino acids: CASTRAGVGPYNEQFF.

This clone was seen once. The V and J genes are TRBV5-4 and TRBJ2-7; 7 nucleotides match TRBD2. Trimming cost V 4 bases and J 2 bases; bases outside gene matches: 6. CDR1 is SGHNT, CDR2 YYREEE, per germline (reference sequence). The CDR3 sequence is 14 residues long. The CDR3 here is CASSPSGTTYEQYF. The CDR3 DNA sequence: TGTGCCAGCAGCCCGTCCGGGACTACCTACGAGCAGTACTTC.

Turning to this clone: The same CDR3 can be traced to other DNA sequences in this sample. This chain links TRBV9 with TRBJ2-3; no clear D gene. Between the trimmed V and J ends, which lost 0 bases and 0 bases, there was a span of 5 bases. The CDR3 is made up of 14 amino acids. Germline CDR1 reads SGDLS; CDR2 reads YYNGEE. The CDR3 is CASSVAVSTDTQYF. The CDR3 DNA is TGTGCCAGCAGCGTAGCGGTTAGCACAGATACGCAGTATTTT. Full variable domain (missing parts from reference TRBV9 and TRBJ2-3): DSGVTQTPKHLITATGQRVTLRCSPRSGDLSVYWYQQSLDQGLQFLIQYYNGEERAKGNILERFSAQQFPDLHSELNLSSLELGDSALYFCASSVAVSTDTQYFGPGTRLTVL.

In its sample, this clone was seen once. The J gene is TRBJ1-2, the V gene TRBV5-4; a possible D gene is TRBD1 (5 bases). CDR1 and CDR2 from the germline V gene are SGHNT and YYREEE (reference sequence). The germline V and J ends were trimmed by 0 bases and 2 bases, with 11 bases remaining between them. The CDR3 is 15 amino acids. The chain's CDR3 is CASSLAGRGNYGYTF. CDR3 nucleotides: TGTGCCAGCAGCTTGGCCGGGCGGGGGAACTATGGCTACACCTTC.

This clone was detected once. The V gene is TRBV6-1, the J gene TRBJ2-4; 11 nucleotides match TRBD1. V lost 2 bases and J lost 7; bases outside the gene matches: 7. The germline V gene has CDR1 MNHNS and CDR2 SASEGT. This CDR3 spans 16 amino acids. The chain's CDR3 is CASSERGQGARNIQYF. For the CDR3, the DNA is TGTGCCAGCAGTGAAAGAGGACAGGGGGCGAGGAACATTCAGTACTTC.

This chain uses TRBV7-2 with TRBJ2-7; 8 bases line up with TRBD2. The CDR3 has 15 residues. V gave up 3 bases and J gave up 3 bases; unmatched junction bases: 7. From germline, CDR1 is SGHTA and CDR2 FQGNSA. In DNA, the CDR3 is TGTGCCAGCAGCTTCGGGGTAGCGGGAAACTACGAGCAGTACTTC. It codes for CASSFGVAGNYEQYF.

V usage is TRBV7-2 and J usage is TRBJ1-2, with 8 bases lining up with TRBD1. This CDR3 is 13 amino acids long. J lost 8 bases, V lost 4 bases, and 6 bases had no gene match. The germline V gene encodes CDR1 SGHTA and CDR2 FQGNSA. The CDR3 sequence: CASSSTGDQGYTF. The CDR3 DNA reads TGTGCCAGCAGCTCGACAGGGGATCAGGGCTACACCTTC.